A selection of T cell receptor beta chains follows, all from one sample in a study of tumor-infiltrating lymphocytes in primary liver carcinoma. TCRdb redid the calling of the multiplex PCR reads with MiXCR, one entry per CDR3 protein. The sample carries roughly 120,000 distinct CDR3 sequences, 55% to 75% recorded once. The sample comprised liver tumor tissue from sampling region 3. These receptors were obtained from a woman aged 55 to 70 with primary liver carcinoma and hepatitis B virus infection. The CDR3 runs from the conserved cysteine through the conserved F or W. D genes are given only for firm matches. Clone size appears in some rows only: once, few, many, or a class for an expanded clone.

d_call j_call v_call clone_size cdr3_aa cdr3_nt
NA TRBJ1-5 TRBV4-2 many CASSQVSGSPTF TGTGCCAGCAGCCAAGTCTCGGGCAGCCCAACGTTT
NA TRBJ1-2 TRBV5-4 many CASRGWENFGYTF TGTGCCAGCCGGGGGTGGGAGAATTTTGGCTACACCTTC
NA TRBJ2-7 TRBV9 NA CASSPKGTAGYEQYF TGTGCCAGCAGCCCAAAAGGAACTGCTGGCTACGAGCAGTACTTC
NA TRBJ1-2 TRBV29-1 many CSVADNLNRGYTF TGCAGCGTTGCGGATAACCTCAATCGGGGCTACACCTTC
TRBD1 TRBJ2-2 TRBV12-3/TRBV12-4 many CASSFFTGGGTGELFF TGTGCCAGCAGTTTTTTTACAGGGGGCGGAACCGGGGAGCTGTTTTTT
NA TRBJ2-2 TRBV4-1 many CASSQLGLVRGAGELFF TGCGCCAGCAGCCAATTGGGCCTTGTAAGGGGGGCCGGGGAGCTGTTTTTT
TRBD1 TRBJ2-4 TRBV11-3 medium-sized CASSPRTGLAKNIQYF TGTGCCAGCAGCCCTCGGACAGGGCTGGCCAAAAACATTCAGTACTTC
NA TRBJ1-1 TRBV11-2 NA CASNFRDRNTEAFF TGTGCCAGCAACTTTAGAGATAGGAACACTGAAGCTTTCTTT
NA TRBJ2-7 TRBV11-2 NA CATSLASAGTEQYF TGTGCCACCAGTTTAGCCTCGGCAGGGACCGAGCAGTACTTC
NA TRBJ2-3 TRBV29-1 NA CSVSVGTDTQYF TGCAGCGTGTCAGTGGGGACAGATACGCAGTATTTT
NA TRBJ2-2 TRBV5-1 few CASSLARGTGELFF TGCGCCAGCAGCTTGGCCCGGGGCACCGGGGAGCTGTTTTTT